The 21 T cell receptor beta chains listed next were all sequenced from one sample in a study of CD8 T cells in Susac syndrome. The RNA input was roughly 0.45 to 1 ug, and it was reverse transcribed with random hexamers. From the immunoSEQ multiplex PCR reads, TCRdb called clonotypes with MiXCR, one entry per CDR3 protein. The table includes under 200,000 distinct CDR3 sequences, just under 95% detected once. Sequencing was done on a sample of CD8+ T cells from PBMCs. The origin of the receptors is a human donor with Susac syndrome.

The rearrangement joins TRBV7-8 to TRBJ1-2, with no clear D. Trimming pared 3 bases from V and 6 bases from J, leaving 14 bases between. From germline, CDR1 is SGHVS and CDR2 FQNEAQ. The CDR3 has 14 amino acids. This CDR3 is CASSLSPPVDGYTF. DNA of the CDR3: TGTGCCAGCAGCTTGTCCCCCCCGGTAGATGGCTACACCTTC. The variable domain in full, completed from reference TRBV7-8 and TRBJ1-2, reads GAGVSQSPRYKVAKRGQDVALRCDPISGHVSLFWYQQALGQGPEFLTYFQNEAQLDKSGLPSDRFFAERPEGSVSTLKIQRTQQEDSAVYLCASSLSPPVDGYTFGSGTRLTVV.

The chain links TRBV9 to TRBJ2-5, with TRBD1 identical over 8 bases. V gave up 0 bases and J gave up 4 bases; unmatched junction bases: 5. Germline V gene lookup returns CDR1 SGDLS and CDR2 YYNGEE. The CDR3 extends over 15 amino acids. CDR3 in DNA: TGTGCCAGCAGCGTAGGGACAGGGTCGCCAGAGACCCAGTACTTC. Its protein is CASSVGTGSPETQYF.

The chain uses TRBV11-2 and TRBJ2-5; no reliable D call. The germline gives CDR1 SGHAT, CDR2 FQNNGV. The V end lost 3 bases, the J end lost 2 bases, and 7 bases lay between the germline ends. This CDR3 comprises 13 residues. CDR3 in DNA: TGTGCCAGCAGCTTTTATCATCAAGAGACCCAGTACTTC. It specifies CASSFYHQETQYF.

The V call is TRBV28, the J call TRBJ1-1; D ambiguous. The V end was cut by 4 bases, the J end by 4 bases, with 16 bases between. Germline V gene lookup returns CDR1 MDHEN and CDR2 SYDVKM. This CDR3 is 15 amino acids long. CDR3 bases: TGTGCCAGCAGTTCCCATTATGAACACCCCACTGAAGCTTTCTTT. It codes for CASSSHYEHPTEAFF.

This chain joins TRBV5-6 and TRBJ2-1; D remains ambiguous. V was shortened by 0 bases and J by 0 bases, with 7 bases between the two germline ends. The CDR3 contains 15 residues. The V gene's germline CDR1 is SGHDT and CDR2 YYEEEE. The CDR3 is CASSLASFSYNEQFF. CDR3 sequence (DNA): TGTGCCAGCAGCTTGGCCAGCTTCTCCTACAATGAGCAGTTCTTC. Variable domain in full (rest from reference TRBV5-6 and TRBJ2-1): DAGVTQSPTHLIKTRGQQVTLRCSPKSGHDTVSWYQQALGQGPQFIFQYYEEEERQRGNFPDRFSGHQFPNYSSELNVNALLLGDSALYLCASSLASFSYNEQFFGPGTRLTVL.

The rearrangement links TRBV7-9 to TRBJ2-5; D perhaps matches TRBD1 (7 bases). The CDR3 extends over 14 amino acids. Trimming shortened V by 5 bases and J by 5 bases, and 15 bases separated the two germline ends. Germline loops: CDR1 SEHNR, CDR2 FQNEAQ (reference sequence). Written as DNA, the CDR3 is TGTGCCAGCAGCAATCAGGGGGGTCGGGAGACCCAGTACTTC. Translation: CASSNQGGRETQYF.

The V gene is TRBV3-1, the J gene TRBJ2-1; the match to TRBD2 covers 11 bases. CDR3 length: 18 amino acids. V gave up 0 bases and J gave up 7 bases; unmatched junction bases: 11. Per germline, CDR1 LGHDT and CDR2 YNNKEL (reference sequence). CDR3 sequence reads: CASSQEGVAGGPGNEQFF. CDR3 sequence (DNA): TGTGCCAGCAGCCAAGAGGGAGTAGCGGGGGGGCCTGGGAATGAGCAGTTCTTC.

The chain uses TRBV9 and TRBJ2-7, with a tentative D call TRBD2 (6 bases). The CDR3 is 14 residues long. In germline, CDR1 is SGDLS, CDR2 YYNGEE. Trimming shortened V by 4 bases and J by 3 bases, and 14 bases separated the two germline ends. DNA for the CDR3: TGTGCCAGCAGCCCCTCGGGGGAGGACTACGAGCAGTACTTC. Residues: CASSPSGEDYEQYF.

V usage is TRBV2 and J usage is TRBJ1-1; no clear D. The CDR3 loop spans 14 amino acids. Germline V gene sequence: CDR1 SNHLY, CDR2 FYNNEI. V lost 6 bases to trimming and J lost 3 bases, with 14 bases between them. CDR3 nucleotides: TGTGCCAGCAGCTTTATGGCCGAGGACACTGAAGCTTTCTTT. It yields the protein CASSFMAEDTEAFF.

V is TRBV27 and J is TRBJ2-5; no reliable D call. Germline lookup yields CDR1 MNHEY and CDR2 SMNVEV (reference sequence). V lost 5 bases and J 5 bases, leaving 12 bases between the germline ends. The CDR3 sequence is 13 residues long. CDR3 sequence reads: CASSPPGLETQYF. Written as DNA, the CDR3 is TGTGCCAGCAGTCCCCCCGGGCTGGAGACCCAGTACTTC.

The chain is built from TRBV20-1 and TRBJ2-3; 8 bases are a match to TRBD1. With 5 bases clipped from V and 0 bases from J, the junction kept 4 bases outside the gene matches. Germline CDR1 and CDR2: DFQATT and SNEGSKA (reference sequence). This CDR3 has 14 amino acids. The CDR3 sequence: CSAQDRVSTDTQYF. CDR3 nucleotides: TGCAGTGCTCAGGACAGGGTGAGCACAGATACGCAGTATTTT.

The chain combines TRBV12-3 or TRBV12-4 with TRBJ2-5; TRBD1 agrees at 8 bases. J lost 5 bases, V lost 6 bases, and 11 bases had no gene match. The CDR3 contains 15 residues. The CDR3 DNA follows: TGTGCCAGCAGCTCAACCCGACAGGGGAGGGAGACCCAGTACTTC. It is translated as CASSSTRQGRETQYF.

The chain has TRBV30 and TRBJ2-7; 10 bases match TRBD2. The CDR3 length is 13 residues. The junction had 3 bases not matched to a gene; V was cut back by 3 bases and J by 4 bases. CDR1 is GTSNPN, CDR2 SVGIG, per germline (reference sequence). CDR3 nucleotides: TGTGCCTGGAGAGCGGGGGGGTTTTACGAGCAGTACTTC. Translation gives CAWRAGGFYEQYF.

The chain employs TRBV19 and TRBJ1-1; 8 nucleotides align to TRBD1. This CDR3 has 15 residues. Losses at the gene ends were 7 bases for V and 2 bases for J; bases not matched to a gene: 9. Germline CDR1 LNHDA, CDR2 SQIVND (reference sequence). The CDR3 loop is CASKQGQGYNTEAFF. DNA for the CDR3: TGTGCCAGTAAGCAAGGACAGGGATACAACACTGAAGCTTTCTTT. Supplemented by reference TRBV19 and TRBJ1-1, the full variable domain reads DGGITQSPKYLFRKEGQNVTLSCEQNLNHDAMYWYRQDPGQGLRLIYYSQIVNDFQKGDIAEGYSVSREKKESFPLTVTSAQKNPTAFYLCASKQGQGYNTEAFFGQGTRLTVV.

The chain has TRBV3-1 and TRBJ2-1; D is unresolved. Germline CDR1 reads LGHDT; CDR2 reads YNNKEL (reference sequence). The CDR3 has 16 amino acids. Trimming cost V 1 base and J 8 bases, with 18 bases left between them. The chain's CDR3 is CASSQAVRPMVYEQFF. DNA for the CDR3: TGTGCCAGCAGCCAAGCTGTCCGCCCTATGGTCTATGAGCAGTTCTTC.

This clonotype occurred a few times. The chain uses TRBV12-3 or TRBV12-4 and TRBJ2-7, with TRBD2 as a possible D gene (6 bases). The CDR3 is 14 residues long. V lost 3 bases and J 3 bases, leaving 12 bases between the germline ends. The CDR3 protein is CASSLGGDLYEQYF. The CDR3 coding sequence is TGTGCCAGCAGTTTGGGGGGAGACCTCTACGAGCAGTACTTC.

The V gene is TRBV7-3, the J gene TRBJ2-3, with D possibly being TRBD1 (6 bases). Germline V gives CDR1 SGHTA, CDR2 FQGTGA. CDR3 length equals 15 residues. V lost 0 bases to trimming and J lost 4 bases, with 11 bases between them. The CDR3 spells CASSLTGGGSDTQYF. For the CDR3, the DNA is TGTGCCAGCAGCTTAACAGGGGGTGGGTCAGATACGCAGTATTTT. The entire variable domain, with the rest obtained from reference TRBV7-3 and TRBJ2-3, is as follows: GAGVSQTPSNKVTEKGKYVELRCDPISGHTALYWYRQSLGQGPEFLIYFQGTGAADDSGLPNDRFFAVRPEGSVSTLKIQRTERGDSAVYLCASSLTGGGSDTQYFGPGTRLTVL.

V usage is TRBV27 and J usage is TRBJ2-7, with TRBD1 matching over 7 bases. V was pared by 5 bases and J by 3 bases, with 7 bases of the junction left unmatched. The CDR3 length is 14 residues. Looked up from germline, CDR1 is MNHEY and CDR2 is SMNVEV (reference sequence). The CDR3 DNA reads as TGTGCCAGCAGTAACTCGGGACAGTTCTACGAGCAGTACTTC. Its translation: CASSNSGQFYEQYF.

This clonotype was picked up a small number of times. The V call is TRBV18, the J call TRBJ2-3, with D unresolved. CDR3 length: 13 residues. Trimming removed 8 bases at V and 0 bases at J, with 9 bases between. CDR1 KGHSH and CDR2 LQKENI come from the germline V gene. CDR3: CASSPPSTDTQYF. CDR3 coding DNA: TGTGCCAGCAGCCCACCTAGCACAGATACGCAGTATTTT.

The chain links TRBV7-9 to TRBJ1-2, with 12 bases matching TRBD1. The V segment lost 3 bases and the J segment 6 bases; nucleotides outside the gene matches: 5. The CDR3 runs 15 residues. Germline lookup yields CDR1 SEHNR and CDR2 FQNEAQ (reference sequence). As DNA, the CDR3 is TGTGCCAGCAGCTTGGGACAGGGGGCAAGGGATGGCTACACCTTC. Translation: CASSLGQGARDGYTF.

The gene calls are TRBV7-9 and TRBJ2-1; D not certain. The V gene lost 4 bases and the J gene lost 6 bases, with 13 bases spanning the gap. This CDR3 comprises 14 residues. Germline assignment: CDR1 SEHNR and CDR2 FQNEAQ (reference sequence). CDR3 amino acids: CASSSDGSPNEQFF. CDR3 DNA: TGTGCCAGCAGCTCGGACGGATCCCCCAATGAGCAGTTCTTC.